A single sample is the source of the 23 T cell receptor beta chains below, sequenced in a study of OX40 agonist ivuxolimab in advanced cancers. TCRdb keeps only in-frame clones here, not all; method: immunoSEQ multiplex PCR. The sample carries almost 50,000 clones, approximately 80% recorded once. The specimen was CD4+ or CD8+ T cells sorted from blood, collected in a trial of the OX40 agonist ivuxolimab. The origin of the receptors is an adult with an advanced solid tumor such as melanoma, head and neck, liver or kidney cancer.

The chain employs TRBV9 and TRBJ2-3, with 8 positions matching TRBD2. V was clipped by 4 bases and J by 3 bases; unmatched bases: 13. The CDR3 sequence is 17 residues long. Germline values: CDR1 SGDLS, CDR2 YYNGEE. DNA of the CDR3: TGTGCCAGCAGCTCCCGAAGAAGCGGGAGAGGGACAGATACGCAGTATTTT. Translating gives CASSSRRSGRGTDTQYF. The full variable domain, completed using reference TRBV9 and TRBJ2-3, is DSGVTQTPKHLITATGQRVTLRCSPRSGDLSVYWYQQSLDQGLQFLIQYYNGEERAKGNILERFSAQQFPDLHSELNLSSLELGDSALYFCASSSRRSGRGTDTQYFGPGTRLTVL.

The rearrangement links TRBV11-2 to TRBJ2-3, with D maybe TRBD2 (6 bases). The germline V gene encodes CDR1 SGHAT and CDR2 FQNNGV. The CDR3 is 17 residues long. V lost 2 bases and J 1 base, leaving 16 bases between the germline ends. The CDR3 nucleotides read TGTGCCAGCAGCTTATCAGGTGGATGGGGGGGCACAGATACGCAGTATTTT. It specifies CASSLSGGWGGTDTQYF.

The chain couples TRBV28 to TRBJ2-7; D possibly uses TRBD1 or TRBD2 (5 bases each). Germline CDR1 and CDR2: MDHEN and SYDVKM. The CDR3 covers 13 residues. Between the trimmed V and J ends, which lost 7 bases and 4 bases, there was a span of 14 bases. CDR3 sequence: CASIEGSGYEQYF. As DNA, the CDR3 is TGTGCCAGCATTGAGGGGAGCGGATACGAGCAGTACTTC. The whole variable domain, filled in from reference TRBV28 and TRBJ2-7, reads DVKVTQSSRYLVKRTGEKVFLECVQDMDHENMFWYRQDPGLGLRLIYFSYDVKMKEKGDIPEGYSVSREKKERFSLILESASTNQTSMYLCASIEGSGYEQYFGPGTRLTVT.

This rearrangement joins TRBV6-1 to TRBJ1-1, with D hard to call. Between the trimmed V and J ends, which lost 6 bases and 6 bases, there was a span of 8 bases. Germline V lookup: CDR1 MNHNS, CDR2 SASEGT. The CDR3 is 11 amino acids. In DNA, the CDR3 is TGTGCCAGCAGGGTAGGCCCTGAAGCTTTCTTT. Translation: CASRVGPEAFF.

This clone was observed a single time. The gene calls are TRBV5-4 and TRBJ2-3; 10 nucleotides line up with TRBD1. The J segment lost 3 bases and the V segment lost 5 bases, leaving 3 bases of the junction unmatched. The CDR3 loop spans 14 amino acids. CDR1 SGHNT and CDR2 YYREEE come from the germline V gene (reference sequence). The CDR3 nucleotides read TGTGCCAGCAGGACAGGGGGCGGGACAGATACGCAGTATTTT. The encoded protein is CASRTGGGTDTQYF.

This clone was picked up many times. The V gene is TRBV27, the J gene TRBJ2-7; 14 bases agree with TRBD2. The CDR3 covers 15 residues. CDR1 and CDR2 (germline): MNHEY, SMNVEV (reference sequence). Trimming at V came to 0 bases and at J to 6 bases, leaving 1 base not matched to a gene. The CDR3 bases are TGTGCCAGCAGTTTATCGGGACTAGCGGGAGCCGAGCAGTACTTC. Translated, it gives CASSLSGLAGAEQYF.

The chain carries TRBV19 and TRBJ1-1; D is unclear. With 3 bases removed from V and 6 bases from J, the gap between germline ends came to 14 bases. Germline V lookup: CDR1 LNHDA, CDR2 SQIVND (reference sequence). The CDR3 runs 14 residues. DNA of the CDR3: TGTGCCAGTAGTATTAAGGGATGGTTATCTGAAGCTTTCTTT. It yields the protein CASSIKGWLSEAFF.

The chain links TRBV27 to TRBJ1-1, with D possibly TRBD1 on 5 matching bases. V lost 4 bases and J 0 bases, leaving 18 bases between the germline ends. Germline loops: CDR1 MNHEY, CDR2 SMNVEV (reference sequence). The CDR3 contains 17 residues. CDR3 region: CASSYSASGIMNTEAFF. The DNA of the CDR3 is TGTGCCAGCAGTTACTCCGCCTCAGGGATCATGAACACTGAAGCTTTCTTT.

This clone was seen a few times. This chain links TRBV5-6 with TRBJ1-2, with 9 bases lining up with TRBD1. J lost 7 bases, V lost 1 base, and 11 bases had no gene match. The CDR3 extends over 16 amino acids. Germline V gives CDR1 SGHDT, CDR2 YYEEEE. The CDR3 DNA sequence: TGTGCCAGCAGCTTGATCAGGGGACAGGGCGTTTTTGGCTACACCTTC. It codes for CASSLIRGQGVFGYTF.

The chain couples TRBV14 to TRBJ2-1; tentatively, D is TRBD2 (6 bases). Germline V gene lookup returns CDR1 SGHDN and CDR2 FVKESK. CDR3 size: 14 residues. Trimming took 0 bases from V and 9 from J, leaving 12 bases between them. In DNA, the CDR3 is TGTGCCAGCAGCCAAGAGGTCATGGGAGGTGAGCAGTTCTTC. It codes for CASSQEVMGGEQFF. Full variable domain (remainder filled in from reference TRBV14 and TRBJ2-1): EAGVTQFPSHSVIEKGQTVTLRCDPISGHDNLYWYRRVMGKEIKFLLHFVKESKQDESGMPNNRFLAERTGGTYSTLKVQPAELEDSGVYFCASSQEVMGGEQFFGPGTRLTVL.

The V call is TRBV27, the J call TRBJ2-7, with a weak D call TRBD2 (6 bases). Per the germline V gene, CDR1 is MNHEY and CDR2 is SMNVEV (reference sequence). V lost 3 bases and J 3 bases, leaving 12 bases between the germline ends. The CDR3 length is 14 residues. The CDR3 is CASSLSLGGYEQYF. In nucleotides, the CDR3 is TGTGCCAGCAGTTTGAGCCTGGGGGGCTACGAGCAGTACTTC.

This chain links TRBV5-8 with TRBJ2-1; D is unresolved. Germline V lookup: CDR1 SGHTS, CDR2 YDEGEE. CDR3 size: 10 residues. Trimming shortened V by 3 bases and J by 9 bases, and 4 bases separated the two germline ends. The CDR3, as DNA: TGTGCCAGCAGCTCAAGTGAGCAGTTCTTC. This codes for CASSSSEQFF. Full variable domain (remainder filled in from reference TRBV5-8 and TRBJ2-1): EAGVTQSPTHLIKTRGQQATLRCSPISGHTSVYWYQQALGLGLQFLLWYDEGEERNRGNFPPRFSGRQFPNYSSELNVNALELEDSALYLCASSSSEQFFGPGTRLTVL.

This chain uses TRBV28 with TRBJ1-4, with TRBD1 matching over 7 bases. The V and J ends lost 6 bases and 3 bases, in that order; junction bases with no gene match: 7. Germline V gene data show CDR1 as MDHEN and CDR2 as SYDVKM. This CDR3 comprises 15 residues. The CDR3 protein is CASRLRGQSNEKLFF. The CDR3 coding sequence is TGTGCCAGCAGACTCAGGGGACAGTCTAATGAAAAACTGTTTTTT.

As regards this clone: This sample includes further DNA sequences coding for the same CDR3. This rearrangement joins TRBV9 to TRBJ1-5; D gene uncertain. Trimming took 0 bases from V and 4 from J, leaving 8 bases between them. CDR1 and CDR2 (germline): SGDLS, YYNGEE. The CDR3 has 14 residues. The CDR3 sequence: CASSVGAGNQPQHF. CDR3 bases: TGTGCCAGCAGCGTAGGGGCGGGGAATCAGCCCCAGCATTTT.

The chain has TRBV6-1 and TRBJ2-1; tentative D call: TRBD2 (5 bases). V was cut by 5 bases and J by 10 bases, with 9 bases left in between. The CDR3 is made up of 11 amino acids. Germline CDR1 and CDR2: MNHNS and SASEGT. In DNA, the CDR3 is TGTGCCAGCAGTAGCGGTCTGGAGCAGTTCTTC. As protein: CASSSGLEQFF.

V is TRBV7-8 and J is TRBJ2-1; D not resolved. Trimming took 1 base from V and 1 from J, leaving 14 bases between them. The CDR3 has 17 residues. Germline-derived CDR1 and CDR2 are SGHVS and FQNEAQ. CDR3 amino acids: CASSLGYVPASYNEQFF. CDR3 in DNA: TGTGCCAGCAGCTTAGGGTACGTCCCTGCATCCTACAATGAGCAGTTCTTC.

This chain connects TRBV30 to TRBJ1-1; D gene unclear. CDR1 and CDR2 (germline): GTSNPN, SVGIG (reference sequence). This CDR3 has 13 amino acids. Trimming took 0 bases from V and 1 from J, leaving 6 bases between them. CDR3 DNA sequence: TGTGCCTGGAGTGTACCCCAGAACACTGAAGCTTTCTTT. Translation gives CAWSVPQNTEAFF.

The CDR3 region is CASSLFTLDSPTPNYGYTF. The CDR3 DNA reads as TGTGCCAGCAGTTTATTCACCCTGGACAGCCCAACTCCTAACTATGGCTACACCTTC. The chain carries TRBV28 and TRBJ1-2; D perhaps matches TRBD1 (6 bases). The germline V and J ends were trimmed by 1 base and 0 bases, with 21 bases remaining between them. The V gene's germline CDR1 is MDHEN and CDR2 SYDVKM. The CDR3 has 19 amino acids.

This sequence joins TRBV7-8 and TRBJ1-2, with D hard to call. Per germline, CDR1 SGHVS and CDR2 FQNEAQ. V was clipped by 2 bases and J by 2 bases, with 12 bases between them. The CDR3 runs 15 residues. The CDR3 sequence: CASSLTPDTNYGYTF. In DNA form, the CDR3 reads TGTGCCAGCAGCTTAACTCCAGACACAAACTATGGCTACACCTTC.

The V and J genes are TRBV6-5 and TRBJ1-1; no clear D. This CDR3 spans 14 amino acids. V lost 1 base to trimming and J lost 1 base, with 7 bases between them. CDR1 and CDR2 from the germline V gene are MNHEY and SVGAGI. CDR3 loop: CASSYWAGNTEAFF. CDR3 sequence (DNA): TGTGCCAGCAGTTACTGGGCAGGGAACACTGAAGCTTTCTTT.

This clone was counted a single time. CDR3 loop: CSVEEETGELFF. The CDR3 region has the DNA TGCAGCGTTGAAGAAGAGACCGGGGAGCTGTTTTTT. This chain uses TRBV29-1 with TRBJ2-2, with D hard to call. Trimming shortened V by 0 bases and J by 5 bases, and 4 bases separated the two germline ends. Germline CDR1 and CDR2: SQVTM and ANQGSEA. The CDR3 extends over 12 amino acids.

This chain joins TRBV5-4 and TRBJ2-7, with 8 bases matching TRBD2. The CDR3 consists of 14 residues. From germline, CDR1 is SGHNT and CDR2 YYREEE (reference sequence). J gave up 3 bases and V 4 bases, and 6 bases lay outside the gene matches. DNA for the CDR3: TGTGCCAGCAGCCCCGGGACTAGTCTCTACGAGCAGTACTTC. This sequence encodes CASSPGTSLYEQYF.

The rearrangement joins TRBV19 to TRBJ1-5; D is uncertain. Per germline, CDR1 LNHDA and CDR2 SQIVND (reference sequence). V lost 5 bases to trimming and J lost 8 bases, with 13 bases between them. CDR3 length: 13 amino acids. The CDR3: CASSRTEPEPQHF. Written as DNA, the CDR3 is TGTGCCAGTAGTCGGACCGAGCCGGAGCCCCAGCATTTT.